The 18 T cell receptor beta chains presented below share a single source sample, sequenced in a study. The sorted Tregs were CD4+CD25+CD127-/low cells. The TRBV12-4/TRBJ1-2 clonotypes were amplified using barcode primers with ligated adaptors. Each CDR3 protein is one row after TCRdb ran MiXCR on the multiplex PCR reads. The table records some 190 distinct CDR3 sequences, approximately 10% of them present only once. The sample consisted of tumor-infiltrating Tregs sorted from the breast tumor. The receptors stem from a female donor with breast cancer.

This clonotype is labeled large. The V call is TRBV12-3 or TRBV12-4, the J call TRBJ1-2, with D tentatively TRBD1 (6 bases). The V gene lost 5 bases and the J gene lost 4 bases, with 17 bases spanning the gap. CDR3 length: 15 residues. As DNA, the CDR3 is TGTGCCAGCAGTCCGGAGGGGACACCCGTCTATGGCTACACCTTC. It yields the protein CASSPEGTPVYGYTF.

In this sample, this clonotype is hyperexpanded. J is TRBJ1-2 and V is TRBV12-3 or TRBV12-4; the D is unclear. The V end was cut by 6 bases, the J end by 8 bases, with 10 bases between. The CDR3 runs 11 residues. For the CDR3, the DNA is TGTGCCAGCAGCCGTAACCTAGGCTACACCTTC. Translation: CASSRNLGYTF.

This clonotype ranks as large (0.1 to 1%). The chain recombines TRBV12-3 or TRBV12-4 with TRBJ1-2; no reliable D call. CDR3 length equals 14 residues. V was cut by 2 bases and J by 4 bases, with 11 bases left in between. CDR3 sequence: CASSLSGAGYGYTF. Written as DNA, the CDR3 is TGTGCCAGCAGTTTATCAGGAGCTGGCTATGGCTACACCTTC.

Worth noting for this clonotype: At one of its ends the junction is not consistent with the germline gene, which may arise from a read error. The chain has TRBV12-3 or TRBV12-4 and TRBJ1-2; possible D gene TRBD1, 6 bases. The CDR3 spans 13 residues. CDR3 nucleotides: TGTGCCAGCAGTTCCACCGGACAGCCACTGGGACCTTTC. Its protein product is CASSSTGQPLGPF.

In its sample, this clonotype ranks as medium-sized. Here the CDR3 DNA reads TGTGCCAGCAGTTTAGCTATGGAGCGAGGCTACACCTTC. This codes for CASSLAMERGYTF. The chain carries TRBV12-3 or TRBV12-4 and TRBJ1-2; unclear D gene. The CDR3 is 13 amino acids. Trimming removed 0 bases from V and 8 bases from J, with 10 bases in between.

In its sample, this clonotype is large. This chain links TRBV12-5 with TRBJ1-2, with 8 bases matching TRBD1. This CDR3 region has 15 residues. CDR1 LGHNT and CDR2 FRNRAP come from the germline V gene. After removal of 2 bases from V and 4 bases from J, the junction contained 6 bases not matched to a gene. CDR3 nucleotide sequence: TGTGCTAGTGGTTTGACGACAGGGGAAGGCTATGGCTACACCTTC. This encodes CASGLTTGEGYGYTF.

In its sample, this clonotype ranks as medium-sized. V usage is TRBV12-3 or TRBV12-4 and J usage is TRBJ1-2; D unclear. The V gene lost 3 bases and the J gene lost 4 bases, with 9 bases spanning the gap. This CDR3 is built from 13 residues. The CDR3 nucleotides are TGTGCCAGCAGTTTGAGTTACGGCTATGGCTACACCTTC. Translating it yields CASSLSYGYGYTF.

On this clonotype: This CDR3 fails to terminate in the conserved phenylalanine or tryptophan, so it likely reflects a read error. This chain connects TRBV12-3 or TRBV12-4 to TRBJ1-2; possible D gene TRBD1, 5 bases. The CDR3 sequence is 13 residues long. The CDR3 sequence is CVSGQYALYGYTL. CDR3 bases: TGTGTCAGCGGACAATACGCCCTCTATGGCTACACCCTC.

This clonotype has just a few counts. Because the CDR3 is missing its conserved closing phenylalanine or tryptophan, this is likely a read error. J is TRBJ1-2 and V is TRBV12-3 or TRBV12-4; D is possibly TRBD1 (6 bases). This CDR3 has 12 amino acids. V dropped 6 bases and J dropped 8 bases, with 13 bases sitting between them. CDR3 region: CASSLTGSGYTL. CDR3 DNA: TGTGCCAGCAGCCTGACAGGTTCCGGCTACACCCTC.

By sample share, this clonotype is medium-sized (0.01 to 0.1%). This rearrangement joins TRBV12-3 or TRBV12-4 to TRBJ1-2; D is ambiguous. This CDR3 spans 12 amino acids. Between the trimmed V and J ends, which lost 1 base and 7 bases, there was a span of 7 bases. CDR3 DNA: TGTGCCAGCAGTTTAGGGCCCGGTGGCTACACCTTC. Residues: CASSLGPGGYTF.

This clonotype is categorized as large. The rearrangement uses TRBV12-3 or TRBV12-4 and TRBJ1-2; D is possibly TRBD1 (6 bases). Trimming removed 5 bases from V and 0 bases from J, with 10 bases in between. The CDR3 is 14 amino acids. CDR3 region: CASSRTAANYGYTF. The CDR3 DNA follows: TGTGCCAGCAGTCGGACAGCGGCTAACTATGGCTACACCTTC.

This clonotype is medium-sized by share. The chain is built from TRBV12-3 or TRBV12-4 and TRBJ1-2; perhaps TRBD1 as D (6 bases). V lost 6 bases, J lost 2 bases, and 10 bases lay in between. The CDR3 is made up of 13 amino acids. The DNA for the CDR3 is TGTGCCAGCAGCCGACAGGAGAACTATGGCTACACCTTC. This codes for CASSRQENYGYTF.

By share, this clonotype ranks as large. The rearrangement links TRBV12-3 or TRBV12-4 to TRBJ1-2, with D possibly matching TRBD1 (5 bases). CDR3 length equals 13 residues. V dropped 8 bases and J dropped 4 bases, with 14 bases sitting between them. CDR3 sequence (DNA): TGTGCCAGCGGACAATACGCCCTCTATGGCTACACCTTC. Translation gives CASGQYALYGYTF.

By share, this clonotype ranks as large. The CDR3 DNA reads as TGTGCCAGCAGTTTAATCTACGGTTTCCAAGCTAACTATGGCTACACCTTC. The encoded protein is CASSLIYGFQANYGYTF. This sequence joins TRBV12-3 or TRBV12-4 and TRBJ1-2; D is unclear. Trimming cost V 2 bases and J 0 bases, with 16 bases left between them. The CDR3 spans 17 residues.

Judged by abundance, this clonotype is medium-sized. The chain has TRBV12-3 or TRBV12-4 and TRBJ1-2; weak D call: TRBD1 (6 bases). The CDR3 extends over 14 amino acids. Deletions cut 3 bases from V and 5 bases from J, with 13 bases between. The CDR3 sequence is CASSFGTHIYGYTF. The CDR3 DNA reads TGTGCCAGCAGTTTCGGGACACACATATATGGCTACACCTTC.

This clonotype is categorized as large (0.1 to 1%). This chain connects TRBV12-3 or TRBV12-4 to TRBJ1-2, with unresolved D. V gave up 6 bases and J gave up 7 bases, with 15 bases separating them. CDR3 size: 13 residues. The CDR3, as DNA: TGTGCCAGCAGCACCCAAGTAGGGCTTGGCTACACCTTC. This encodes CASSTQVGLGYTF.

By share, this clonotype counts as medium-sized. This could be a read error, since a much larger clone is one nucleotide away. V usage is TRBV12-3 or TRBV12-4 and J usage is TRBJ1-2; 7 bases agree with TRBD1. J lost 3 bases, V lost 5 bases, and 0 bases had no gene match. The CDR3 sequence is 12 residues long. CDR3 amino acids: CASSGQDYGYTF. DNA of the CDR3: TGTGCCAGCAGTGGACAGGACTATGGCTACACCTTC.

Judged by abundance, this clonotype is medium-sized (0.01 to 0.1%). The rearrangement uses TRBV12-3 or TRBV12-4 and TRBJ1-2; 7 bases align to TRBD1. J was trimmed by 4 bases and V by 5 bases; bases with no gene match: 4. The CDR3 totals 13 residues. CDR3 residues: CASSHWTGYGYTF. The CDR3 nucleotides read TGTGCCAGCAGTCACTGGACAGGCTATGGCTACACCTTC.